This T cell receptor (beta chain) was captured by sequencing in a study of blood T cell repertoires in COVID-19. Study information: The United States, Italy and Spain provided the acute and convalescent COVID-19 samples. The analysed material was cDNA or gDNA that came from T cells, B-cell-depleted T cells, or PBMCs.

The authors' processing: Quantification of nucleated cells was approximated via reference gene primer amplification. Assay used: immunoSEQ multiplex PCR; TCRdb lists only in-frame clones, some missing. That table supplies the V and J calls and clone size; D and trimming were determined from the DNA. The sample holds over 100,000 clones; more than 60% are singletons and the top ten take around 2%. CDR1 is SGHRS and CDR2 is YFSETQ in the germline V gene. The CDR3 contains 15 residues. With V trimmed by 3 bases and J by 3 bases, 2 bases remained unmatched. The sequence was collected from a woman aged 70 to 79 with acute or convalescent COVID-19. Sequencing input: peripheral blood. The rearrangement links TRBV5-1 to TRBJ2-1; 11 nucleotides line up with TRBD1. CDR3 residues: CASSSGTGGYNEQFF. DNA of the CDR3: TGCGCCAGCAGCTCCGGGACAGGGGGCTACAATGAGCAGTTCTTC.